A selection of T cell receptor beta chains follows, all from one sample in a study of blood T cell repertoires in COVID-19. Here immunoSEQ multiplex PCR was the method, and the copy in TCRdb shows in-frame clones only, minus some. Seen here are about 46,000 clones, about 87% observed once, and the top ten hold approximately 15%. Sequencing used peripheral blood. These receptors came from a human donor in a cohort sampled during active COVID-19. The conserved cysteine and the conserved F or W are not part of the CDR3 here.

CDR3 length: 15; V gene: TRBV7-2; CDR3 protein: ASSLAASGGALNEQF
CDR3 length: 14; V gene: TRBV9; CDR3 protein: ASSVEGGQGADTQY
CDR3 length: 12; V gene: TRBV7-3; CDR3 protein: ASSPGQGAGELF
CDR3 length: 15; V gene: TRBV7-3; CDR3 protein: ASSLPGLAGGTGELF
CDR3 length: 11; V gene: TRBV28; CDR3 protein: ASWGRDNYGYT
CDR3 length: 9; V gene: TRBV24-1; CDR3 protein: ATKGGYEQY
CDR3 length: 10; V gene: TRBV25-1; CDR3 protein: ASTPGNTEAF
CDR3 length: 11; V gene: TRBV13; CDR3 protein: ASSRDRDRGYT
CDR3 length: 13; V gene: TRBV10-2; CDR3 protein: ASSEGTGVNQPQH
CDR3 length: 12; V gene: TRBV2; CDR3 protein: ASSTGRIPYGYT
CDR3 length: 13; V gene: TRBV21-1; CDR3 protein: ASILWTPNTGELF
CDR3 length: 13; V gene: TRBV2; CDR3 protein: ASSLIITGQETQY
CDR3 length: 10; V gene: TRBV27; CDR3 protein: ARRQKNYGYT
CDR3 length: 13; V gene: TRBV5-1; CDR3 protein: ASSLADRGYNEQF
CDR3 length: 14; V gene: TRBV27; CDR3 protein: ASSFGGGPVGDTQY
CDR3 length: 14; V gene: TRBV7-3; CDR3 protein: ASSPRLAGSTDTQY
CDR3 length: 13; V gene: TRBV11-2; CDR3 protein: ASSSAGGLGYEQY
CDR3 length: 13; V gene: TRBV5-1; CDR3 protein: ASSSGSPLTYEQY
CDR3 length: 13; V gene: TRBV18; CDR3 protein: ASSPGTPTGNTIY
CDR3 length: 12; V gene: TRBV29-1; CDR3 protein: SVEPDRVNEGYT
CDR3 length: 12; V gene: TRBV7-6; CDR3 protein: ASSLPGEGNTIY
CDR3 length: 15; V gene: TRBV7-9; CDR3 protein: ASSFTKRSGYNSPLH
CDR3 length: 15; V gene: TRBV7-6; CDR3 protein: ASSLAKTGGDSYEQY
CDR3 length: 14; V gene: TRBV28; CDR3 protein: ASTDGLAGKYNEQF
CDR3 length: 15; V gene: TRBV11-2; CDR3 protein: ASGQGAGLATPYEQY
CDR3 length: 11; V gene: TRBV28; CDR3 protein: ASSLGGVQPQH
CDR3 length: 13; V gene: TRBV28; CDR3 protein: ASLAGGLNPDTQY
CDR3 length: 12; V gene: TRBV4-1; CDR3 protein: ASSQFGGGYGYT
CDR3 length: 10; V gene: TRBV6-6; CDR3 protein: ASSYSSDEQY
CDR3 length: 12; V gene: TRBV11-3; CDR3 protein: ASSTDRANYGYT
CDR3 length: 13; V gene: TRBV6-4; CDR3 protein: ASSDSGGAADTQY
CDR3 length: 9; V gene: TRBV29-1; CDR3 protein: SAYGDNEQF
CDR3 length: 12; V gene: TRBV9; CDR3 protein: ASSAGTGPPSKF
CDR3 length: 12; V gene: TRBV25-1; CDR3 protein: ASSTGQPNEKLF
CDR3 length: 11; V gene: TRBV2; CDR3 protein: ASKSQGFNEQF
CDR3 length: 15; V gene: TRBV10-1; CDR3 protein: ASSENEGLAVYNEQF
CDR3 length: 13; V gene: TRBV28; CDR3 protein: ASSTKIGAKNIQY
CDR3 length: 16; V gene: TRBV19; CDR3 protein: ASSIGGLAGKASYEQY
CDR3 length: 12; V gene: TRBV6-5; CDR3 protein: ASLRQDSNQPQH
CDR3 length: 11; V gene: TRBV15; CDR3 protein: ATSSLPGDTQY
CDR3 length: 14; V gene: TRBV19; CDR3 protein: ASSISGQGAHETQY
CDR3 length: 14; V gene: TRBV21-1; CDR3 protein: ASSLRQRSTNEKLF
CDR3 length: 12; V gene: TRBV6-5; CDR3 protein: ASSRQPNTGELF
CDR3 length: 12; V gene: TRBV9; CDR3 protein: ASSVDRVPYEQY
CDR3 length: 14; V gene: TRBV9; CDR3 protein: ASSVSVQPNPYEQY
CDR3 length: 11; V gene: TRBV30; CDR3 protein: AWSVFAADTQY
CDR3 length: 13; V gene: TRBV27; CDR3 protein: ASSLRAQGTEKLF
CDR3 length: 11; V gene: TRBV7-8; CDR3 protein: ASSPQGAYEQY